The next 24 T cell receptor beta chains were all read from a single sample in a study of long-term antiretroviral therapy in people with HIV. immunoSEQ v3.0 was run at survey level. Generated by immunoSEQ multiplex PCR, the TCRdb table keeps only in-frame clones and is missing some. The sample records more than 25,000 clones, approximately 90% being singletons. This specimen was unsorted PBMCs, taken 3.1 years after starting antiretroviral therapy. These receptors were obtained from a man aged 18 to 29 with HIV.

The chain has TRBV13 and TRBJ2-2, with D possibly matching TRBD2 (6 bases). The CDR3 runs to 15 residues. Trimming took off 1 base at V and 2 bases at J, with 8 bases between the two ends. CDR1 and CDR2 (germline): PRHDT, FYEKMQ (reference sequence). The CDR3 bases are TGTGCCAGCAGCTTAGACGGGGGAAACACCGGGGAGCTGTTTTTT. Its protein is CASSLDGGNTGELFF.

The chain joins TRBV6-6 to TRBJ2-2, with 7 bases lining up with TRBD2. CDR1 and CDR2 from the germline V gene are MNHNY and SVGAGI (reference sequence). Trimming cost V 7 bases and J 5 bases; bases outside gene matches: 7. This CDR3 is built from 14 residues. Written as DNA, the CDR3 is TGTGCCAGCACTCGGGGGGATAAAACCGGGGAGCTGTTTTTT. Translating gives CASTRGDKTGELFF.

V is TRBV4-1 and J is TRBJ2-1; a possible D gene is TRBD2 (6 bases). V dropped 0 bases and J dropped 8 bases, with 17 bases sitting between them. This CDR3 spans 16 amino acids. Germline lookup yields CDR1 MGHRA and CDR2 YSYEKL. The CDR3 here is CASSQEAEGERDEQFF. CDR3 nucleotides: TGCGCCAGCAGCCAAGAGGCGGAAGGGGAGCGGGATGAGCAGTTCTTC.

CDR3 coding DNA: TGTGCCAGCAGCTTAAGAGGGGATCTCACAGATACGCAGTATTTT. Translation: CASSLRGDLTDTQYF. The genes are TRBV7-9 and TRBJ2-3, with D perhaps being TRBD1 or TRBD2 (5 bases each). The germline V and J ends were trimmed by 2 bases and 2 bases, with 11 bases remaining between them. The CDR3 has 15 amino acids. Germline CDR1 is SEHNR and CDR2 is FQNEAQ (reference sequence).

V and J are TRBV9 and TRBJ1-6; D possibly corresponds to TRBD1 (5 bases). The V gene lost 3 bases and the J gene lost 3 bases, with 19 bases spanning the gap. Germline CDR1 reads SGDLS; CDR2 reads YYNGEE. The CDR3 runs 18 residues. The CDR3 sequence: CASSAPGPRVGYNSPLHF. The CDR3 DNA is TGTGCCAGCAGCGCCCCGGGGCCCAGAGTGGGCTATAATTCACCCCTCCACTTT.

This clone was detected once. The chain combines TRBV18 with TRBJ1-2; 8 bases are a match to TRBD1. The V gene end was trimmed by 1 base and the J gene end by 8 bases; junction bases not matched to a gene: 6. The CDR3 spans 14 residues. Per the germline V gene, CDR1 is KGHSH and CDR2 is LQKENI. The CDR3 sequence is CASSPQRTGTGYTF. The CDR3 coding sequence is TGTGCCAGCTCACCACAGCGGACAGGGACCGGCTACACCTTC.

The chain couples TRBV11-1 to TRBJ2-5; 7 positions match TRBD2. The CDR3 is 13 amino acids. J was trimmed by 5 bases and V by 5 bases; bases with no gene match: 5. The V gene's germline CDR1 is SGHAT and CDR2 FQDESV (reference sequence). The CDR3 is CASSRGSSETQYF. The CDR3 DNA reads TGTGCCAGCAGCCGCGGGAGTTCGGAGACCCAGTACTTC.

This rearrangement joins TRBV4-3 to TRBJ1-3; no firm D call. The CDR3 covers 15 residues. CDR1 is LGHNA, CDR2 YSLEER, per germline. The V end lost 4 bases, the J end lost 0 bases, and 10 bases lay between the germline ends. CDR3 nucleotide sequence: TGCGCCAGCAGCCTAGGCGGCAACTCTGGAAACACCATATATTTT. Translating gives CASSLGGNSGNTIYF.

The CDR3 reads CASSRSAGGSTGELFF. Here the CDR3 DNA reads TGTGCCAGCAGCCGATCAGCGGGAGGCAGCACCGGGGAGCTGTTTTTT. The chain links TRBV7-2 to TRBJ2-2, with 9 positions matching TRBD2. V shed 5 bases and J 4 bases; nucleotides not matched to a gene: 8. The CDR3 loop spans 16 amino acids. Germline loops: CDR1 SGHTA, CDR2 FQGNSA.

This chain joins TRBV9 and TRBJ1-2; the D gene is possibly TRBD1 (6 bases). Germline V gene lookup returns CDR1 SGDLS and CDR2 YYNGEE. The CDR3 is 14 residues long. Between the trimmed V and J ends, which lost 0 bases and 4 bases, there was a span of 10 bases. The CDR3 region is CASSVGTAFYGYTF. CDR3 DNA: TGTGCCAGCAGCGTAGGGACAGCTTTCTATGGCTACACCTTC.

Here the CDR3 reads CASARVPDTQYF. Written as DNA, the CDR3 is TGTGCCAGTGCGAGGGTGCCAGATACGCAGTATTTT. This rearrangement joins TRBV19 to TRBJ2-3; D perhaps matches TRBD2 (5 bases). CDR1 is LNHDA, CDR2 SQIVND, per germline (reference sequence). This CDR3 contains 12 residues. V shed 8 bases and J shed 4 bases, with 10 bases lying between them.

This clone was observed a few times. The gene calls are TRBV6-4 and TRBJ1-5; 9 bases line up with TRBD1. V lost 8 bases, J lost 5 bases, and 7 bases stayed unmatched. Germline V gives CDR1 MRHNA, CDR2 SNTAGT. This CDR3 region has 14 residues. CDR3 sequence reads: CASARDRDDQPQHF. For the CDR3, the DNA is TGTGCCAGCGCGAGGGACAGGGATGATCAGCCCCAGCATTTT.

This clone was seen once. The chain links TRBV2 to TRBJ1-5; TRBD1 is a possible D gene (6 bases). Trimming took off 5 bases at V and 6 bases at J, with 14 bases between the two ends. Germline V gene data show CDR1 as SNHLY and CDR2 as FYNNEI. This CDR3 spans 14 amino acids. The CDR3 is CASSPEGGSQPQHF. The CDR3 DNA sequence: TGTGCCAGCAGTCCCGAGGGGGGTAGTCAGCCCCAGCATTTT. The full variable domain, with the rest looked up from reference TRBV2 and TRBJ1-5, is EPEVTQTPSHQVTQMGQEVILRCVPISNHLYFYWYRQILGQKVEFLVSFYNNEISEKSEIFDDQFSVERPDGSNFTLKIRSTKLEDSAMYFCASSPEGGSQPQHFGDGTRLSIL.

V and J are TRBV4-2 and TRBJ1-1; D unclear. In germline, CDR1 is LGHNA, CDR2 YNFKEQ. CDR3 size: 11 residues. V lost 3 bases, J lost 2 bases, and 1 base lay in between. The CDR3 loop is CASSHNTEAFF. The CDR3 DNA is TGTGCCAGCAGCCACAACACTGAAGCTTTCTTT.

This clone was detected once. The rearrangement links TRBV7-9 to TRBJ1-1, with D tentatively TRBD1 (5 bases). The ends were cut back, 7 bases at V and 5 bases at J, with 20 bases in the middle. The CDR3 is 15 residues long. Germline V gene sequence: CDR1 SEHNR, CDR2 FQNEAQ (reference sequence). CDR3 protein: CASTLPRGRVTEAFF. CDR3 bases: TGTGCCAGCACCCTCCCGAGGGGTAGGGTGACTGAAGCTTTCTTT.

This chain joins TRBV7-9 and TRBJ2-3; unclear D gene. Germline-derived CDR1 and CDR2 are SEHNR and FQNEAQ (reference sequence). V lost 5 bases to trimming and J lost 6 bases, with 9 bases between them. The CDR3 runs 12 residues. CDR3 bases: TGTGCCAGCAGCGCGCACGTTGATACGCAGTATTTT. Protein product: CASSAHVDTQYF.

A single count supports this clone. The chain has TRBV5-3 and TRBJ2-7, with D perhaps TRBD2 (6 bases). TRBV5-3 is designated an ORF whose function remains uncertain. The CDR3 extends over 13 amino acids. Between the trimmed V and J ends, which lost 6 bases and 2 bases, there was a span of 12 bases. This chain's CDR3 is CARTPASAYEQYF. DNA for the CDR3: TGTGCCAGAACCCCGGCTAGCGCCTACGAGCAGTACTTC.

This clone was found once. The chain has TRBV19 and TRBJ2-1, with 13 bases lining up with TRBD2. The CDR3 loop spans 16 amino acids. With 3 bases clipped from V and 6 bases from J, the junction kept 5 bases outside the gene matches. Germline V gene lookup returns CDR1 LNHDA and CDR2 SQIVND (reference sequence). The CDR3: CASSIRGLAGANEQFF. The CDR3 coding sequence is TGTGCCAGTAGTATCAGAGGACTAGCGGGAGCCAATGAGCAGTTCTTC.

The rearrangement links TRBV9 to TRBJ1-2; 7 bases are shared with TRBD1. After removal of 0 bases from V and 4 bases from J, the junction contained 9 bases not matched to a gene. Germline loops: CDR1 SGDLS, CDR2 YYNGEE. The CDR3 totals 16 residues. The DNA of the CDR3 is TGTGCCAGCAGCGTAGGAGTCCTGGGACAGACCTATGGCTACACCTTC. This encodes CASSVGVLGQTYGYTF. The whole variable domain, remainder taken from reference TRBV9 and TRBJ1-2, is DSGVTQTPKHLITATGQRVTLRCSPRSGDLSVYWYQQSLDQGLQFLIQYYNGEERAKGNILERFSAQQFPDLHSELNLSSLELGDSALYFCASSVGVLGQTYGYTFGSGTRLTVV.

The chain carries TRBV19 and TRBJ2-1, with a weak D call TRBD2 (6 bases). Trimming took 5 bases from V and 6 from J, leaving 14 bases between them. The germline V gene has CDR1 LNHDA and CDR2 SQIVND (reference sequence). The CDR3 covers 14 residues. The CDR3, as DNA: TGTGCCAGTAGTCACGCGGGATTGGGCAATGAGCAGTTCTTC. As protein: CASSHAGLGNEQFF.

The chain employs TRBV2 and TRBJ1-1, with D maybe TRBD1 (5 bases). Germline CDR1 and CDR2: SNHLY and FYNNEI. Deletions cut 3 bases from V and 0 bases from J, with 11 bases between. The CDR3 sequence is 15 residues long. Here the CDR3 DNA reads TGTGCCAGCAGTGAGGGACGGGGGATGAACACTGAAGCTTTCTTT. Amino acids: CASSEGRGMNTEAFF.

The J gene is TRBJ2-7, the V gene TRBV6-4, with 7 nucleotides matching TRBD2. The CDR3 runs 14 residues. The germline gives CDR1 MRHNA, CDR2 SNTAGT. J was trimmed by 8 bases and V by 6 bases; bases with no gene match: 13. The CDR3 region has the DNA TGTGCCAGCAGGGGGGGGACGTCGGCTTCCAAGCAGTACTTC. Translation gives CASRGGTSASKQYF.

The gene calls are TRBV5-7 and TRBJ2-1; 7 bases agree with TRBD2. TRBV5-7 is classed as an ORF, of uncertain function. The CDR3 has 15 residues. The CDR3 bases are TGTGCGAGACGTAGCGGGTCCGCCTCCTACAATGAGCAGTTCTTC. Translating it yields CARRSGSASYNEQFF.

The CDR3 DNA reads as TGTGCCATCGGACGGGGCAGCAACTATGGCTACACCTTC. It specifies CAIGRGSNYGYTF. The chain uses TRBV10-3 and TRBJ1-2; perhaps TRBD1 as D (5 bases). The CDR3 runs to 13 residues. V was pared by 8 bases and J by 2 bases, with 12 bases between. Germline V gene lookup returns CDR1 ENHRY and CDR2 SYGVKD.